The 31 T cell receptor beta chains below were found in one sample sequenced in a study of T cell responses to AZD1222 COVID-19 vaccine. The method was immunoSEQ multiplex PCR; TCRdb's version includes in-frame clones alone and lacks a portion of them. Among about 140,000 clones listed, roughly 93% were seen once. The material was peripheral blood, obtained 28 days after the second AZD1222 dose. These receptors were obtained from an adult who received the AZD1222 COVID-19 vaccine.

The chain recombines TRBV5-1 with TRBJ1-1; D unresolved. The V gene lost 5 bases and the J gene lost 5 bases, with 19 bases spanning the gap. Germline V gene data show CDR1 as SGHRS and CDR2 as YFSETQ. The CDR3 sequence is 15 residues long. The CDR3 loop reads CASRLPDLGRTEAFF. In DNA form, the CDR3 reads TGCGCCAGCAGATTACCGGACCTCGGAAGGACTGAAGCTTTCTTT.

V and J are TRBV2 and TRBJ2-5, with 11 positions matching TRBD2. CDR1 SNHLY and CDR2 FYNNEI come from the germline V gene. The length of the CDR3 is 16 residues. The ends lost 5 bases at V and 0 bases at J; junction bases unmatched: 5. CDR3 DNA: TGTGCCAGCAGTTCTAGCGGGGGGTCGTACCAAGAGACCCAGTACTTC. Its translation is CASSSSGGSYQETQYF.

The CDR3 region has the DNA TGTGCCAGCAGTTACGACGGAATCGGTTCACCCCTCCACTTT. It codes for CASSYDGIGSPLHF. The chain carries TRBV6-5 and TRBJ1-6; no clear D. V lost 2 bases, J lost 9 bases, and 11 bases lay in between. The germline V gene has CDR1 MNHEY and CDR2 SVGAGI. This CDR3 has 14 amino acids.

The chain employs TRBV2 and TRBJ1-4; the match to TRBD1 covers 7 bases. With 6 bases clipped from V and 8 bases from J, the junction kept 3 bases outside the gene matches. This CDR3 spans 12 amino acids. Germline lookup yields CDR1 SNHLY and CDR2 FYNNEI. CDR3 region: CASSRDREKLFF. The CDR3 bases are TGTGCCAGCAGCCGGGACAGAGAAAAACTGTTTTTT. Full variable domain (missing parts from reference TRBV2 and TRBJ1-4): EPEVTQTPSHQVTQMGQEVILRCVPISNHLYFYWYRQILGQKVEFLVSFYNNEISEKSEIFDDQFSVERPDGSNFTLKIRSTKLEDSAMYFCASSRDREKLFFGSGTQLSVL.

The V call is TRBV7-3, the J call TRBJ1-5, with D perhaps matching TRBD1 (5 bases). Deletions cut 2 bases from V and 7 bases from J, with 9 bases between. CDR1 and CDR2 from the germline V gene are SGHTA and FQGTGA. This CDR3 contains 13 residues. The CDR3 region is CASSLVRGQPQHF. CDR3 nucleotide sequence: TGTGCCAGCAGCTTAGTTCGGGGGCAGCCCCAGCATTTT.

This clone was recorded once. V and J are TRBV3-1 (or the pseudogene TRBV3-2) and TRBJ1-3; D unclear. Germline CDR1 is LGHDT and CDR2 is YNNKEL (reference sequence). This CDR3 spans 12 amino acids. Trimming removed 1 base from V and 2 bases from J, with 0 bases in between. The CDR3 here is CASSQAGNTIYF. The CDR3 bases are TGTGCCAGCAGCCAAGCTGGAAACACCATATATTTT.

The rearrangement joins TRBV5-4 to TRBJ1-4, with D maybe TRBD1 (5 bases). Germline CDR1 reads SGHNT; CDR2 reads YYREEE (reference sequence). The germline V and J ends were trimmed by 4 bases and 8 bases, with 15 bases remaining between them. The CDR3 has 14 residues. CDR3 residues: CASSPGPASEKLFF. The CDR3 bases are TGTGCCAGCAGCCCGGGACCCGCGTCAGAAAAACTGTTTTTT.

The chain uses TRBV19 and TRBJ1-1; 7 positions match TRBD1. J lost 5 bases, V lost 2 bases, and 5 bases had no gene match. The germline gives CDR1 LNHDA, CDR2 SQIVND (reference sequence). This CDR3 region has 14 residues. The CDR3 loop is CASSIMAGGTEAFF. The CDR3 DNA reads as TGTGCCAGTAGTATAATGGCAGGGGGGACTGAAGCTTTCTTT. The complete variable domain, with remaining parts taken from reference TRBV19 and TRBJ1-1, reads DGGITQSPKYLFRKEGQNVTLSCEQNLNHDAMYWYRQDPGQGLRLIYYSQIVNDFQKGDIAEGYSVSREKKESFPLTVTSAQKNPTAFYLCASSIMAGGTEAFFGQGTRLTVV.

This clone was recorded once. The genes are TRBV20-1 and TRBJ1-2; TRBD1 might be the D (6 bases). Germline CDR1 reads DFQATT; CDR2 reads SNEGSKA (reference sequence). This CDR3 is built from 17 residues. V lost 3 bases to trimming and J lost 1 base, with 21 bases between them. The CDR3: CSASSLGGRRGNYGYTF. The DNA of the CDR3 is TGCAGTGCTAGTTCCCTGGGGGGGCGAAGGGGTAACTATGGCTACACCTTC.

V is TRBV20-1 and J is TRBJ2-4; D not resolved. This CDR3 has 12 amino acids. CDR1 and CDR2 from the germline V gene are DFQATT and SNEGSKA (reference sequence). V was pared by 6 bases and J by 0 bases, with 6 bases between. The CDR3, as DNA: TGCAGTGCCAGTCCAGCCAAAAACATTCAGTACTTC. It encodes CSASPAKNIQYF.

The V and J genes are TRBV5-5 and TRBJ1-1; D remains ambiguous. The CDR3 runs 11 residues. Germline values: CDR1 SGHKS, CDR2 YYEKEE (reference sequence). Trimming shortened V by 0 bases and J by 8 bases, and 5 bases separated the two germline ends. The CDR3 protein is CASSLAFEAFF. CDR3 DNA: TGTGCCAGCAGCTTGGCCTTCGAAGCTTTCTTT.

V usage is TRBV6-5 and J usage is TRBJ2-7, with 8 bases aligning to TRBD2. Trimming took 5 bases from V and 3 from J; bases not matched to a gene: 9. This CDR3 has 15 amino acids. The germline CDR1 and CDR2 sequences are MNHEY and SVGAGI. As DNA, the CDR3 is TGTGCCAGCAGTATCGGGACTAGTCTCGTCTACGAGCAGTACTTC. It is translated as CASSIGTSLVYEQYF.

V is TRBV11-3 and J is TRBJ2-3; D might be TRBD1 (6 bases). Trimming took 4 bases from V and 1 from J, leaving 9 bases between them. Looked up from germline, CDR1 is SGHNT and CDR2 is YENEEA. The CDR3 runs to 14 residues. Here the CDR3 DNA reads TGTGCCAGCAGCTCCGGACAGCGCACAGATACGCAGTATTTT. It codes for CASSSGQRTDTQYF.

The chain is built from TRBV7-9 and TRBJ1-2, with D possibly being TRBD1 (6 bases). There are 12 residues in the CDR3. The V gene lost 4 bases and the J gene lost 6 bases, with 9 bases spanning the gap. Germline V gene sequence: CDR1 SEHNR, CDR2 FQNEAQ (reference sequence). The CDR3, as DNA: TGTGCCAGCAGCTGGCAGGGGAATGGCTACACCTTC. Translated: CASSWQGNGYTF.

The chain uses TRBV5-1 and TRBJ2-5, with D unresolved. CDR3 length: 12 residues. Per germline, CDR1 SGHRS and CDR2 YFSETQ. Between the trimmed V and J ends, which lost 3 bases and 2 bases, there was a span of 5 bases. Here the CDR3 reads CASSSPQETQYF. The CDR3 DNA follows: TGCGCCAGCAGCTCACCTCAAGAGACCCAGTACTTC.

This rearrangement joins TRBV18 to TRBJ1-4; TRBD1 agrees at 9 bases. The J segment lost 6 bases and the V segment lost 0 bases, leaving 5 bases of the junction unmatched. This CDR3 is built from 16 residues. The V gene's germline CDR1 is KGHSH and CDR2 LQKENI. The CDR3 DNA reads as TGTGCCAGCTCACCACCGGGAAACAGGGGGCATGAAAAACTGTTTTTT. Protein sequence: CASSPPGNRGHEKLFF.

The chain has TRBV11-2 and TRBJ2-2; a weak D match, TRBD1 (5 bases). Trimming removed 5 bases at V and 0 bases at J, with 10 bases between. Germline assignment: CDR1 SGHAT and CDR2 FQNNGV. The CDR3 runs 15 residues. The CDR3 sequence is CASSRPRANTGELFF. In DNA, the CDR3 is TGTGCCAGCAGCCGCCCCAGGGCGAACACCGGGGAGCTGTTTTTT.

The chain combines TRBV18 with TRBJ2-5; D is perhaps TRBD2 (5 bases). Germline CDR1 and CDR2: KGHSH and LQKENI. The CDR3 length is 15 residues. The V end lost 6 bases, the J end lost 5 bases, and 19 bases lay between the germline ends. Here the CDR3 reads CASSRVGREWETQYF. CDR3 sequence (DNA): TGTGCCAGCTCTCGTGTGGGTCGGGAATGGGAGACCCAGTACTTC. Filled out from reference TRBV18 and TRBJ2-5, the complete variable domain reads NAGVMQNPRHLVRRRGQEARLRCSPMKGHSHVYWYRQLPEEGLKFMVYLQKENIIDESGMPKERFSAEFPKEGPSILRIQQVVRGDSAAYFCASSRVGREWETQYFGPGTRLLVL.

The CDR3 protein is CASSQRGKSPLHF. Written as DNA, the CDR3 is TGCGCCAGCAGCCAACGTGGTAAATCACCCCTCCACTTT. V is TRBV4-1 and J is TRBJ1-6; D is uncertain. The CDR3 contains 13 residues. Germline CDR1 is MGHRA and CDR2 is YSYEKL. With 2 bases removed from V and 10 bases from J, the gap between germline ends came to 9 bases.

The chain couples TRBV6-1 to TRBJ1-4; D gene uncertain. Germline V gene data show CDR1 as MNHNS and CDR2 as SASEGT. CDR3 size: 16 residues. Trimming removed 1 base at V and 6 bases at J, with 15 bases between. The CDR3 nucleotides are TGTGCCAGCAGTGAAGTAGGCCCAAGCCGGGATGAAAAACTGTTTTTT. Encoded protein: CASSEVGPSRDEKLFF.

The J gene is TRBJ2-7, the V gene TRBV9, with D tentatively TRBD1 (8 bases). The CDR3 spans 15 residues. With 3 bases removed from V and 5 bases from J, the gap between germline ends came to 18 bases. Germline V gene lookup returns CDR1 SGDLS and CDR2 YYNGEE. The CDR3 DNA sequence: TGTGCCAGCAGCGCCTACGGACAGGGAGGGGACGAGCAGTACTTC. Its translation: CASSAYGQGGDEQYF.

The CDR3 sequence: CASSQAGVTAGGYTF. In nucleotides, the CDR3 is TGTGCCAGCAGCCAAGCAGGTGTGACCGCGGGAGGCTACACCTTC. The rearrangement links TRBV3-1 (or the pseudogene TRBV3-2) to TRBJ1-2; D remains unclear. Germline CDR1 is LGHDT and CDR2 is YNNKEL (reference sequence). V lost 1 base and J 8 bases, leaving 17 bases between the germline ends. This CDR3 contains 15 residues.

The gene calls are TRBV29-1 and TRBJ1-2; possible D gene TRBD1, 6 bases. Trimming pared 5 bases from V and 6 bases from J, leaving 19 bases between. The germline V gene has CDR1 SQVTM and CDR2 ANQGSEA. The CDR3 spans 14 residues. The CDR3 coding sequence is TGCAGCGTTATCAGGGGTCGGGAGAAAAATGGCTACACCTTC. The encoded protein is CSVIRGREKNGYTF.

This chain joins TRBV2 and TRBJ1-1; TRBD1 matches 11 bases. The CDR3 sequence is 17 residues long. The germline V gene encodes CDR1 SNHLY and CDR2 FYNNEI. V shed 1 base, J shed 4 bases, and the junction held 8 bases outside the gene matches. The CDR3 DNA follows: TGTGCCAGCAGTGAAGGGACAGGGGGCGCAAGGGGCACTGAAGCTTTCTTT. Its protein is CASSEGTGGARGTEAFF.

V is TRBV6-5 and J is TRBJ1-5, with 9 bases identical to TRBD1. Germline V gene lookup returns CDR1 MNHEY and CDR2 SVGAGI. Germline trimming cut 5 bases from V and 7 bases from J; bases unmatched to any gene: 6. This CDR3 is 14 amino acids long. CDR3 DNA: TGTGCCAGCAGTATGGACAGGGGAAGGCAGCCCCAGCATTTT. Its protein product is CASSMDRGRQPQHF.

A word on this clone: This sample includes further DNA sequences coding for the same CDR3. This chain connects TRBV4-1 to TRBJ1-2; tentatively, D is TRBD1 (5 bases). The CDR3 totals 14 residues. V was clipped by 0 bases and J by 1 base, with 6 bases between them. From germline, CDR1 is MGHRA and CDR2 YSYEKL. CDR3 in amino acids: CASSQEGLNYGYTF. The CDR3 bases are TGCGCCAGCAGCCAAGAGGGACTTAACTATGGCTACACCTTC.

J is TRBJ1-5 and V is TRBV30, with 7 positions matching TRBD1. CDR3 size: 16 residues. V lost 4 bases and J lost 2; bases outside the gene matches: 11. Germline V CDR1 and CDR2: GTSNPN, SVGIG (reference sequence). The CDR3, as DNA: TGTGCCTGGACCTCAGGGGGTAATCTGGGCAATCAGCCCCAGCATTTT. Amino acid sequence: CAWTSGGNLGNQPQHF.

In DNA, the CDR3 is TGCGCCAGCAGCTTGGCAGGGACCATATACAATGAGCAGTTCTTC. This translates into CASSLAGTIYNEQFF. This chain joins TRBV5-1 and TRBJ2-1, with D perhaps being TRBD1 or TRBD2 (5 bases each). Germline assignment: CDR1 SGHRS and CDR2 YFSETQ. The CDR3 is 15 amino acids. The ends were cut back, 0 bases at V and 4 bases at J, with 11 bases in the middle. The complete variable domain, with remaining parts taken from reference TRBV5-1 and TRBJ2-1, reads KAGVTQTPRYLIKTRGQQVTLSCSPISGHRSVSWYQQTPGQGLQFLFEYFSETQRNKGNFPGRFSGRQFSNSRSEMNVSTLELGDSALYLCASSLAGTIYNEQFFGPGTRLTVL.

J is TRBJ2-3 and V is TRBV7-9; 7 bases are a match to TRBD2. CDR1 SEHNR and CDR2 FQNEAQ come from the germline V gene (reference sequence). V was clipped by 5 bases and J by 1 base; unmatched bases: 9. CDR3 size: 16 residues. The DNA for the CDR3 is TGTGCCAGCAGCCCAGGGACGGCGGGGGGCACAGATACGCAGTATTTT. Translation gives CASSPGTAGGTDTQYF.

This clone was detected only a few times. The V call is TRBV2, the J call TRBJ2-7; perhaps TRBD2 as D (5 bases). This CDR3 region has 15 residues. V was trimmed by 0 bases and J by 6 bases, leaving 15 bases between them. Germline assignment: CDR1 SNHLY and CDR2 FYNNEI. The CDR3 sequence: CASSEAGFWAGEQYF. CDR3 in DNA: TGTGCCAGCAGTGAAGCGGGGTTTTGGGCGGGCGAGCAGTACTTC.

The chain uses TRBV19 and TRBJ1-1, with no clear D. In germline, CDR1 is LNHDA, CDR2 SQIVND (reference sequence). CDR3 length equals 15 residues. The V gene lost 1 base and the J gene lost 3 bases, with 12 bases spanning the gap. The CDR3 DNA is TGTGCCAGTAGTATAGTTAGCAAAAGCGACACTGAAGCTTTCTTT. This codes for CASSIVSKSDTEAFF. Based on the CDR3 plus reference TRBV19 and TRBJ1-1, the full variable domain is DGGITQSPKYLFRKEGQNVTLSCEQNLNHDAMYWYRQDPGQGLRLIYYSQIVNDFQKGDIAEGYSVSREKKESFPLTVTSAQKNPTAFYLCASSIVSKSDTEAFFGQGTRLTVV.